This T cell receptor (beta chain) is from a study of a mutant IDH1 vaccine in newly diagnosed glioma. Study-level background: The first vaccination came 4-6 weeks after radiotherapy alone, or with temozolomide cycles. The therapy given earlier, which was standard therapy, consisted of radiotherapy, temozolomide, or both, and most of the patients received both. Patients under treatment included around 60% males and roughly 40% females and had a mean age of approximately 44 years.

The CDR3 runs to 14 residues. Germline V gene sequence: CDR1 LNHDA, CDR2 SQIVND (reference sequence). Between the trimmed V and J ends, which lost 7 bases and 7 bases, there was a span of 14 bases. The repertoire was sequenced with immunoSEQ multiplex PCR; TCRdb's copy has only in-frame clones and lacks some. The table shows 50,000 to 65,000 clones, with roughly 61% occurring only once. As for this clone: The target antigen is unknown.

Findings of the study overall: Most patients, around 93%, showed vaccine-induced immune responses.

As to time point: week 47, end of study. The study gave 300 ug of mutant IDH1 20-mer peptide per vaccine dose, with topical imiquimod. This receptor was obtained from a middle-aged man with glioma. Some clones in this sample may be carry-over from other donors' samples. The material was peripheral blood mononuclear cells (PBMCs), obtained from a glioma patient whose treatment included an IDH1 peptide vaccine. The rearrangement joins TRBV19 to TRBJ1-6, with D maybe TRBD1 (6 bases). The CDR3 nucleotides are TGTGCCAGTACCACCACAGGGTGGAATTCACCCCTCCACTTT. Translated: CASTTTGWNSPLHF.